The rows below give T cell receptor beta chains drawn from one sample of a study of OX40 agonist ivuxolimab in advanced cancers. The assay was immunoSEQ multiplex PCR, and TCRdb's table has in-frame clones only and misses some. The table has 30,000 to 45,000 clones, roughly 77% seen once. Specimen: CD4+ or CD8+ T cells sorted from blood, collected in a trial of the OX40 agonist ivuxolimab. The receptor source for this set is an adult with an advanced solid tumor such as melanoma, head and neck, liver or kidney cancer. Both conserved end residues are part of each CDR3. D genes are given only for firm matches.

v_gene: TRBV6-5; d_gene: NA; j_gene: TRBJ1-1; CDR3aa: CASSPRQNGNTEAFF
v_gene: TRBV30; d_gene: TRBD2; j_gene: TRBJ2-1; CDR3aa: CAWRLRTSGNYNEQFF
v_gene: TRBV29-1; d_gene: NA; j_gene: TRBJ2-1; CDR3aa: CSVDWGALYNEQFF
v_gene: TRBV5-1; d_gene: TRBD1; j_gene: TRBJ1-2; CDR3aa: CASSLEGGFYGYTF
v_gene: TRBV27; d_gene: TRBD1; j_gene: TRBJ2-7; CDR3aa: CASSGLTGVYEQYF
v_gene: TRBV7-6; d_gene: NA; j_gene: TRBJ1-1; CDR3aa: CASSGYKNTEAFF
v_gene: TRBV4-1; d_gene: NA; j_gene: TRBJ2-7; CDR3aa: CASGAPGRYSEQYF
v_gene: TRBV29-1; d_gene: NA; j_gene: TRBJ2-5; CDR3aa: CSVVKGAGETQYF
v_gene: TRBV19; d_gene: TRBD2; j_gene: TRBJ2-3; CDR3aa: CASSTWSGSDTDTQYF
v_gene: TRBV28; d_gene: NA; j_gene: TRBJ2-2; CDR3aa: CASSTIYTGELFF
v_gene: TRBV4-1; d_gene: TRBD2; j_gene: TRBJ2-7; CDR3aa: CASSQPLAGAPGEQYF
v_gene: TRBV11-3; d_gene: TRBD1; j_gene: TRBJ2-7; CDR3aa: CASSLDRAGEQYF
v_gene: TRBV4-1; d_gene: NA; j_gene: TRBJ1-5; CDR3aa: CASSQSSNQPQHF
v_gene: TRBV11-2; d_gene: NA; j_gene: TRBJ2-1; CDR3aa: CASSLGAREQFF
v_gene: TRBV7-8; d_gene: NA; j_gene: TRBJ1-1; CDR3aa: CASSVRGLSTEAFF
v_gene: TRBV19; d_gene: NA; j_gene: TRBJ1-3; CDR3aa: CASTLSSSGNTIYF
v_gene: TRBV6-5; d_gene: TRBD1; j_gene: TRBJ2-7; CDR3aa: CASSYSAGGEQYF
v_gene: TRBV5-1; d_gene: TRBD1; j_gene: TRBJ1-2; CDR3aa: CASSTTGRNYGYTF
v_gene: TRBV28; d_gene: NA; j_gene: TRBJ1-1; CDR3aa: CASSYAGVGEAFF
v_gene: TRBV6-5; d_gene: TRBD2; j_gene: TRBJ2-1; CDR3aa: CASRLAGGSYNEQFF
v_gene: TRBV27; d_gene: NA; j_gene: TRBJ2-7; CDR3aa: CASSSGLLYEQYF
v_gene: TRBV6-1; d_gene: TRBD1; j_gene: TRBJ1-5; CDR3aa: CASRTGTGGEQPQHF
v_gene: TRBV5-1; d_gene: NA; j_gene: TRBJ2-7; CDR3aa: CASRPGPSSYEQYF
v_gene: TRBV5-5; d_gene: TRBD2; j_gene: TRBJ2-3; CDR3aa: CASRLLAGKTDTQYF
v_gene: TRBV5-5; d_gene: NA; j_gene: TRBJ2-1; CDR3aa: CASSLRGALMDEQFF
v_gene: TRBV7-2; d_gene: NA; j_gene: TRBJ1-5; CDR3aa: CASSLGSFNQPQHF
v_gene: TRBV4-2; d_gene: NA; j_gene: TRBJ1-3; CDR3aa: CASSQVAAGNTIYF
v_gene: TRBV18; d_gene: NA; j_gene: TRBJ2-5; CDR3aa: CASSPQDQETQYF